This T cell receptor (beta chain) was recovered during a study of T cell changes during pregnancy in multiple sclerosis. Here immunoSEQ multiplex PCR was the method, and the copy in TCRdb shows in-frame clones only, minus some. Here the sample spans some 87,000 clones, around 94% being singletons. The CDR3 spans 18 residues. The V and J ends lost 3 bases and 0 bases respectively, with 17 bases between them. Per germline, CDR1 LNHDA and CDR2 SQIVND (reference sequence). This receptor was obtained from a female donor with multiple sclerosis, enrolled in a pregnancy study. V and J are TRBV19 and TRBJ2-2; TRBD1 might be the D (5 bases). This specimen was peripheral blood, taken in the first trimester of pregnancy. The CDR3 protein is CASSIRGPDSANTGELFF. In DNA form, the CDR3 reads TGTGCCAGTAGTATCCGCGGTCCCGACAGCGCGAACACCGGGGAGCTGTTTTTT.